The 21 T cell receptor beta chains in this list originate from one sample, sequenced in a study of blood T cell repertoires in COVID-19. Sequencing used immunoSEQ multiplex PCR; TCRdb keeps in-frame clones, though not all of them. Among 130,000 to 150,000 clones listed, around four fifths were seen once. Sample: peripheral blood. These receptors were taken from a woman between 40 and 50 years old with active or convalescent COVID-19.

V usage is TRBV5-5 and J usage is TRBJ1-4; weak D call: TRBD1 (6 bases). The CDR3 is 16 residues long. Germline CDR1 and CDR2: SGHKS and YYEKEE (reference sequence). V lost 0 bases, J lost 0 bases, and 9 bases lay in between. The CDR3 nucleotides read TGTGCCAGCAGCTTGGACAGGGATGCAACTAATGAAAAACTGTTTTTT. Translation: CASSLDRDATNEKLFF. The full variable domain, in which reference TRBV5-5 and TRBJ1-4 provide the parts outside the CDR3, is DAGVTQSPTHLIKTRGQQVTLRCSPISGHKSVSWYQQVLGQGPQFIFQYYEKEERGRGNFPDRFSARQFPNYSSELNVNALLLGDSALYLCASSLDRDATNEKLFFGSGTQLSVL.

The J gene is TRBJ2-6, the V gene TRBV2, with D possibly being TRBD2 (6 bases). The length of the CDR3 is 14 residues. Germline V CDR1 and CDR2: SNHLY, FYNNEI. Deletions cut 6 bases from V and 0 bases from J, with 6 bases between. The CDR3 DNA reads as TGTGCCAGCAGGCGGGGCTCTGGGGCCAACGTCCTGACTTTC. Translating it yields CASRRGSGANVLTF.

The chain links TRBV27 to TRBJ2-2; TRBD1 aligns across 7 bases. V trimming: 0 bases; J trimming: 4 bases; junction bases outside the gene matches: 2. Germline V gives CDR1 MNHEY, CDR2 SMNVEV (reference sequence). The length of the CDR3 is 15 residues. CDR3 sequence (DNA): TGTGCCAGCAGTTTATCTGGGACAGCCACCGGGGAGCTGTTTTTT. It specifies CASSLSGTATGELFF.

The chain recombines TRBV7-2 with TRBJ2-7; 8 bases map to TRBD1. The trim removed 4 bases at V and 0 bases at J, leaving 11 bases unmatched. The CDR3 loop spans 17 amino acids. The germline V gene has CDR1 SGHTA and CDR2 FQGNSA. CDR3 DNA: TGTGCCAGCAGCTCAGGGACAGGTCGTCAAGTCTCCTACGAGCAGTACTTC. The encoded protein is CASSSGTGRQVSYEQYF.

This chain links TRBV6-6 with TRBJ2-3; 12 nucleotides line up with TRBD2. From germline, CDR1 is MNHNY and CDR2 SVGAGI (reference sequence). Trimming cost V 4 bases and J 6 bases; bases outside gene matches: 8. This CDR3 contains 16 residues. This chain's CDR3 is CASSSVMTSGSDTQYF. The CDR3 coding sequence is TGTGCCAGCAGTTCCGTGATGACTAGCGGGAGTGATACGCAGTATTTT.

The chain uses TRBV30 and TRBJ1-5; 8 positions agree with TRBD1. The CDR3 runs to 12 residues. V lost 2 bases to trimming and J lost 15 bases; unmatched junction nucleotides: 9. Per germline, CDR1 GTSNPN and CDR2 SVGIG (reference sequence). CDR3 nucleotides: TGTGCCTGGAGTACCGCCACAGGGGGATTGCATTTT. Protein sequence: CAWSTATGGLHF.

This chain joins TRBV2 and TRBJ2-1, with D unclear. This CDR3 has 16 amino acids. The V gene lost 3 bases and the J gene lost 4 bases, with 16 bases spanning the gap. CDR1 and CDR2 (germline): SNHLY, FYNNEI. This CDR3 is CASSDNVAWSYNEQFF. The CDR3 DNA is TGTGCCAGCAGTGATAATGTCGCGTGGTCTTACAATGAGCAGTTCTTC.

V usage is TRBV24-1 and J usage is TRBJ2-7; 9 positions match TRBD1. The CDR3 is made up of 15 amino acids. The V and J ends lost 4 bases and 5 bases, in that order; junction bases with no gene match: 8. The germline V gene encodes CDR1 KGHDR and CDR2 SFDVKD. As DNA, the CDR3 is TGTGCCACCAGTGAAACCGGGACAGGGCTCCACGAGCAGTACTTC. The encoded protein is CATSETGTGLHEQYF.

The rearrangement joins TRBV6-5 to TRBJ1-2, with TRBD1 matching over 8 bases. V trimming: 4 bases; J trimming: 1 base; junction bases outside the gene matches: 8. Germline V gene data show CDR1 as MNHEY and CDR2 as SVGAGI. The CDR3 runs to 16 residues. The CDR3 DNA reads TGTGCCAGCAGTTTGTCCGGGACAGGCAATAACTATGGCTACACCTTC. It translates to CASSLSGTGNNYGYTF.

The chain is built from TRBV2 and TRBJ2-3; TRBD2 agrees at 10 bases. This CDR3 is 14 amino acids long. Germline CDR1 is SNHLY and CDR2 is FYNNEI. V shed 4 bases and J 14 bases; nucleotides not matched to a gene: 12. As DNA, the CDR3 is TGTGCCAGCAGTGTGGTGGTAGCGGGGGGTAGGCCGTATTTT. It specifies CASSVVVAGGRPYF. Full variable domain (remainder filled in from reference TRBV2 and TRBJ2-3): EPEVTQTPSHQVTQMGQEVILRCVPISNHLYFYWYRQILGQKVEFLVSFYNNEISEKSEIFDDQFSVERPDGSNFTLKIRSTKLEDSAMYFCASSVVVAGGRPYFGPGTRLTVL.

The CDR3 sequence is CASSSQQGRENIQYF. DNA for the CDR3: TGCGCCAGCAGCTCCCAACAGGGTAGGGAAAACATTCAGTACTTC. The V and J genes are TRBV5-1 and TRBJ2-4; the D gene is possibly TRBD1 (6 bases). V lost 3 bases, J lost 5 bases, and 15 bases lay in between. The germline CDR1 and CDR2 sequences are SGHRS and YFSETQ. The CDR3 runs 15 residues.

The chain carries TRBV19 and TRBJ2-2; TRBD2 matches at 14 bases. CDR3 size: 16 residues. Germline V gene sequence: CDR1 LNHDA, CDR2 SQIVND (reference sequence). V was clipped by 4 bases and J by 5 bases; unmatched bases: 3. In DNA, the CDR3 is TGTGCCAGTAGTAGACTAGCGGGAGGGCCGACCGGGGAGCTGTTTTTT. Its protein is CASSRLAGGPTGELFF.

The chain combines TRBV10-3 with TRBJ2-7; TRBD1 aligns across 7 bases. The germline gives CDR1 ENHRY, CDR2 SYGVKD. This CDR3 contains 14 residues. V lost 8 bases and J lost 3; bases outside the gene matches: 10. CDR3 region: CAILRRTGHYEQYF. The CDR3 coding sequence is TGTGCCATCCTAAGACGGACAGGACACTACGAGCAGTACTTC.

The gene calls are TRBV7-9 and TRBJ1-2; the match to TRBD1 covers 7 bases. V lost 7 bases to trimming and J lost 6 bases; unmatched junction nucleotides: 8. The CDR3 totals 13 residues. Germline V gene lookup returns CDR1 SEHNR and CDR2 FQNEAQ (reference sequence). The CDR3 coding sequence is TGTGCCAGCACCCTAGGGGGCATCGATGGCTACACCTTC. The encoded protein is CASTLGGIDGYTF.

The genes are TRBV28 and TRBJ1-2, with TRBD1 matching 9 bases. Germline CDR1 MDHEN, CDR2 SYDVKM. V dropped 5 bases and J dropped 0; count of bases not matched to a gene: 10. The CDR3 loop spans 17 amino acids. The CDR3 here is CASSKGQGWAPNYGYTF. The CDR3 DNA reads TGTGCCAGCAGTAAAGGACAGGGGTGGGCCCCTAACTATGGCTACACCTTC.

This CDR3 is CASSPQRATNEKLFF. The CDR3 DNA follows: TGTGCCAGCAGTCCACAACGGGCAACTAATGAAAAACTGTTTTTT. The chain carries TRBV6-5 and TRBJ1-4; no firm D call. Germline V gene sequence: CDR1 MNHEY, CDR2 SVGAGI. The CDR3 totals 15 residues. V was shortened by 5 bases and J by 0 bases, with 10 bases between the two germline ends.

As concerns this clone: This CDR3 is also generated by other DNA sequences in the sample. This chain connects TRBV27 to TRBJ1-1; D is unresolved. The CDR3 is 13 amino acids. From germline, CDR1 is MNHEY and CDR2 SMNVEV (reference sequence). The ends were cut back, 3 bases at V and 1 base at J, with 6 bases in the middle. CDR3 sequence: CASSLSRNTEAFF. The DNA of the CDR3 is TGTGCCAGCAGTTTGAGCCGGAACACTGAAGCTTTCTTT.

The gene calls are TRBV3-1 (or the pseudogene TRBV3-2) and TRBJ2-7; D gene uncertain. The germline V and J ends were trimmed by 4 bases and 5 bases, with 9 bases remaining between them. The length of the CDR3 is 12 residues. Looked up from germline, CDR1 is LGHDT and CDR2 is YNNKEL (reference sequence). As DNA, the CDR3 is TGTGCCAGCAGCCTTGGTAGCCACGAGCAGTACTTC. It is translated as CASSLGSHEQYF.

The rearrangement uses TRBV29-1 and TRBJ1-2, with D maybe TRBD1 (6 bases). Germline lookup yields CDR1 SQVTM and CDR2 ANQGSEA. The V gene lost 7 bases and the J gene lost 4 bases, with 16 bases spanning the gap. The CDR3 totals 13 residues. CDR3 DNA sequence: TGCAGCGCCCCCCGGGGGGCTGGCTATGGCTACACCTTC. Amino acids: CSAPRGAGYGYTF. The variable domain in full, with the rest retrieved from reference TRBV29-1 and TRBJ1-2, is SAVISQKPSRDICQRGTSLTIQCQVDSQVTMMFWYRQQPGQSLTLIATANQGSEATYESGFVIDKFPISRPNLTFSTLTVSNMSPEDSSIYLCSAPRGAGYGYTFGSGTRLTVV.

The chain links TRBV28 to TRBJ1-1; D may be TRBD1 (6 bases). Per germline, CDR1 MDHEN and CDR2 SYDVKM. The V end lost 6 bases, the J end lost 6 bases, and 23 bases lay between the germline ends. The CDR3 sequence is 16 residues long. CDR3 in amino acids: CASRRGRQAIMPEAFF. In DNA form, the CDR3 reads TGTGCCAGCAGGAGAGGGAGACAGGCGATTATGCCTGAAGCTTTCTTT.

This chain connects TRBV28 to TRBJ1-2; tentatively, D is TRBD1 (5 bases). CDR1 MDHEN and CDR2 SYDVKM come from the germline V gene. This CDR3 comprises 16 residues. V was cut by 5 bases and J by 2 bases, with 18 bases left in between. CDR3 sequence (DNA): TGTGCCAGCAGTATCCCCAGGGAGGGGTGGAACTATGGCTACACCTTC. Encoded protein: CASSIPREGWNYGYTF.